Ten or more counts support the clone carrying this T cell receptor beta chain. Its antigen is not known. The CDR3 is 15 amino acids. Trimming removed 5 bases from V and 6 bases from J; junction bases left unmatched: 6. CDR1 MNHEY and CDR2 SVGEGT come from the germline V gene. These data come from a study of T cells in Graves' hyperthyroidism and ophthalmopathy. TCR beta CDR3 regions were amplified from RNA. A first-round RT-PCR of the TCR CDR3 used the HTBI primer set. Each CDR3 protein gets one entry after TCRdb re-called the multiplex PCR reads with MiXCR. The sample shows about 52,000 distinct CDR3 sequences, about half of them seen only once. Broader study findings: Before onset, ophthalmopathy was predicted by the model a median about six months earlier.

At least 3 on the Clinical Activity Score was recorded for ophthalmopathy patients, who also had NOSPECS grade at least 4 and duration under 3 months. The chain employs TRBV6-2 or TRBV6-3 and TRBJ2-7, with TRBD2 identical over 14 bases. This receptor was taken from a woman aged 50 to 65 with Graves' ophthalmopathy. Sequenced material: blood. CDR3 amino acids: CASSTGTSGSREQYF. For the CDR3, the DNA is TGTGCCAGCAGTACAGGGACTAGCGGGAGCCGCGAGCAGTACTTC.